The clone carrying this T cell receptor beta chain was recorded many times. Germline CDR1 and CDR2: SGHVS and FQNEAQ. V lost 2 bases and J 9 bases, leaving 10 bases between the germline ends. There are 12 residues in the CDR3. This entry is derived from a study of T-cell reconstitution after alpha-beta-depleted transplantation in children. A library of TCRbeta sequences, prepared with unique molecular identifiers, was generated. Via MiXCR, TCRdb re-called the PCR reads, giving one row per CDR3 protein. The sample holds over 300,000 distinct CDR3 sequences; approximately 10% are singletons and the top ten take 2.4%.

The receptor's source is a human donor who donated a stem cell graft to a child with acute lymphoblastic leukemia. The material was PBMCs from the stem cell graft donor, obtained from the stem cell graft. V and J are TRBV7-8 and TRBJ1-1, with D unresolved. The CDR3 spells CASSLRESKAFF. The CDR3, as DNA: TGTGCCAGCAGCTTAAGGGAATCCAAAGCTTTCTTT.